These 29 T cell receptor beta chains share one sample of origin, sequenced in a study of CD8 T cells in Susac syndrome. An input of about 0.5 to 1 ug of RNA was subjected to reverse transcription using random hexamers. TCRdb passed the immunoSEQ multiplex PCR reads through MiXCR, listing each CDR3 protein once. The sample gives about 240,000 distinct CDR3 sequences, 90% to 97% of which show up once; approximately 0.1% is in the top ten. The sequencing sample was made of CD4+ T cells from PBMCs. These receptors all come from a human donor with Susac syndrome.

The gene calls are TRBV9 and TRBJ2-1; tentatively, D is TRBD2 (5 bases). From germline, CDR1 is SGDLS and CDR2 YYNGEE. The CDR3 totals 15 residues. V shed 4 bases and J shed 7 bases, with 18 bases lying between them. The CDR3 nucleotides are TGTGCCAGCAGCCAGCGGACCCCACGGGCGAATGAGCAGTTCTTC. Its translation is CASSQRTPRANEQFF.

V is TRBV7-9 and J is TRBJ2-6, with D hard to call. Germline CDR1 and CDR2: SEHNR and FQNEAQ (reference sequence). The CDR3 contains 16 residues. Trimming cost V 1 base and J 0 bases, with 7 bases left between them. This chain's CDR3 is CASSLEYSSGANVLTF. CDR3 DNA: TGTGCCAGCAGCTTAGAGTACTCCTCTGGGGCCAACGTCCTGACTTTC.

V usage is TRBV3-1 and J usage is TRBJ2-2; a weak D match, TRBD2 (6 bases). Germline CDR1 is LGHDT and CDR2 is YNNKEL (reference sequence). There are 12 residues in the CDR3. The ends were cut back, 5 bases at V and 9 bases at J, with 10 bases in the middle. CDR3 nucleotide sequence: TGTGCCAGCAGCGCGGGACTCCGGGAGCTGTTTTTT. It is translated as CASSAGLRELFF.

This sequence joins TRBV5-1 and TRBJ2-5; TRBD1 agrees at 10 bases. Germline V CDR1 and CDR2: SGHRS, YFSETQ. Unmatched junction bases numbered 6, after V lost 6 bases and J lost 1 base. The CDR3 is 15 residues long. Written as DNA, the CDR3 is TGCGCCAGCACACGACAGGGGGCGGGCCAAGAGACCCAGTACTTC. This codes for CASTRQGAGQETQYF. Complete variable domain (other parts from reference TRBV5-1 and TRBJ2-5): KAGVTQTPRYLIKTRGQQVTLSCSPISGHRSVSWYQQTPGQGLQFLFEYFSETQRNKGNFPGRFSGRQFSNSRSEMNVSTLELGDSALYLCASTRQGAGQETQYFGPGTRLLVL.

The rearrangement joins TRBV2 to TRBJ1-1, with 8 bases identical to TRBD1. This CDR3 region has 14 residues. Germline V gene data show CDR1 as SNHLY and CDR2 as FYNNEI. The junction had 6 bases not matched to a gene; V was cut back by 8 bases and J by 1 base. The CDR3 DNA reads as TGTGCCAGCGGTAGCGACAGGGGGAACACTGAAGCTTTCTTT. This codes for CASGSDRGNTEAFF.

The rearrangement uses TRBV3-1 and TRBJ1-1, with TRBD1 identical over 7 bases. The CDR3 runs to 14 residues. In germline, CDR1 is LGHDT, CDR2 YNNKEL (reference sequence). With 6 bases clipped from V and 6 bases from J, the junction kept 10 bases outside the gene matches. CDR3 loop: CASSQNRGYAEAFF. The CDR3 bases are TGTGCCAGCAGTCAGAACAGGGGTTATGCTGAAGCTTTCTTT.

The V call is TRBV24-1, the J call TRBJ2-5; D is perhaps TRBD2 (6 bases). The CDR3 is 16 amino acids. The germline V and J ends were trimmed by 3 bases and 5 bases, with 18 bases remaining between them. Germline values: CDR1 KGHDR, CDR2 SFDVKD. In nucleotides, the CDR3 is TGTGCCACCAGTGATGCCGGGACTGGGAGCGCTGAGACCCAGTACTTC. As protein: CATSDAGTGSAETQYF.

The chain carries TRBV7-9 and TRBJ2-1; D gene ambiguous. The CDR3 contains 15 residues. The germline V gene has CDR1 SEHNR and CDR2 FQNEAQ (reference sequence). Trimming left V 4 bases short and J 0 bases short, with 10 bases between. Here the CDR3 DNA reads TGTGCCAGCAGCTCGCCCGGCTTCTCCTACAATGAGCAGTTCTTC. Protein: CASSSPGFSYNEQFF.

J is TRBJ2-3 and V is TRBV5-1, with 7 bases fitting TRBD1. The CDR3 has 15 residues. Germline trimming cut 2 bases from V and 1 base from J; bases unmatched to any gene: 4. Germline CDR1 is SGHRS and CDR2 is YFSETQ. The CDR3 bases are TGCGCCAGCAGCTTCACAGGGGTCCGCACAGATACGCAGTATTTT. Residues: CASSFTGVRTDTQYF.

As DNA, the CDR3 is TGTGCCAGCAGCTTAGGTACCTTCACTGGGACAACTGAAGCTTTCTTT. It is translated as CASSLGTFTGTTEAFF. The chain links TRBV7-9 to TRBJ1-1; D is perhaps TRBD1 (6 bases). Germline V gene lookup returns CDR1 SEHNR and CDR2 FQNEAQ (reference sequence). This CDR3 has 16 amino acids. V gave up 1 base and J gave up 5 bases, with 17 bases separating them.

The rearrangement links TRBV29-1 to TRBJ2-3; D may be TRBD1 (5 bases). With 4 bases removed from V and 0 bases from J, the gap between germline ends came to 8 bases. The CDR3 extends over 13 amino acids. The germline CDR1 and CDR2 sequences are SQVTM and ANQGSEA. The CDR3 region has the DNA TGCAGCGTTGGGGGCCGAAGCACAGATACGCAGTATTTT. It translates to CSVGGRSTDTQYF.

The chain links TRBV20-1 to TRBJ1-4, with 8 nucleotides matching TRBD1. The V gene end was trimmed by 0 bases and the J gene end by 8 bases; junction bases not matched to a gene: 8. The CDR3 is made up of 15 amino acids. In germline, CDR1 is DFQATT, CDR2 SNEGSKA (reference sequence). The CDR3 loop is CSARERTGPREKLFF. In nucleotides, the CDR3 is TGCAGTGCTAGAGAACGGACAGGGCCGAGGGAAAAACTGTTTTTT.

This chain connects TRBV25-1 to TRBJ2-7, with 8 bases that match TRBD1. The V gene end was trimmed by 3 bases and the J gene end by 3 bases; junction bases not matched to a gene: 1. The length of the CDR3 is 13 residues. Germline V gene sequence: CDR1 MGHDK, CDR2 SYGVNS. The CDR3 sequence: CASSETGDYEQYF. DNA for the CDR3: TGTGCCAGCAGTGAGACAGGGGACTACGAGCAGTACTTC.

The genes are TRBV27 and TRBJ1-3, with D maybe TRBD1 (5 bases). CDR1 and CDR2 (germline): MNHEY, SMNVEV (reference sequence). The V gene lost 4 bases and the J gene lost 4 bases, with 8 bases spanning the gap. The length of the CDR3 is 13 residues. Here the CDR3 DNA reads TGTGCCAGCAGTTGGGACGGCGGAAACACCATATATTTT. Residues: CASSWDGGNTIYF.

The rearrangement joins TRBV25-1 to TRBJ2-7; perhaps TRBD1 as D (5 bases). Looked up from germline, CDR1 is MGHDK and CDR2 is SYGVNS. Trimming shortened V by 6 bases and J by 4 bases, and 10 bases separated the two germline ends. This CDR3 contains 12 residues. CDR3 bases: TGTGCCAGCAGAGGAGACAGTTACGAGCAGTACTTC. The encoded protein is CASRGDSYEQYF.

This clonotype appeared once. This rearrangement joins TRBV29-1 to TRBJ1-4, with D maybe TRBD1 (5 bases). The CDR3 runs 12 residues. V lost 5 bases and J lost 16, with 20 bases in between. CDR1 is SQVTM and CDR2 is ANQGSEA in the germline V gene. The chain's CDR3 is CSVSSGGVVEFF. As DNA, the CDR3 is TGCAGCGTTAGCTCGGGGGGAGTCGTGGAGTTTTTT.

In DNA form, the CDR3 reads TGTGCCAGCAGTGAGGAGGAAAATAGCAATCAGCCCCAGCATTTT. Encoded protein: CASSEEENSNQPQHF. The chain is built from TRBV2 and TRBJ1-5; no definite D call. The V gene lost 3 bases and the J gene lost 0 bases, with 9 bases spanning the gap. Per germline, CDR1 SNHLY and CDR2 FYNNEI. The CDR3 is 15 amino acids.

The genes are TRBV9 and TRBJ2-5; D possibly corresponds to TRBD2 (6 bases). The germline V and J ends were trimmed by 0 bases and 1 base, with 7 bases remaining between them. The germline V gene has CDR1 SGDLS and CDR2 YYNGEE. The CDR3 loop spans 14 amino acids. The chain's CDR3 is CASSVGGGQETQYF. The CDR3, as DNA: TGTGCCAGCAGCGTAGGGGGAGGCCAAGAGACCCAGTACTTC.

The gene calls are TRBV27 and TRBJ1-1, with D tentatively TRBD1 (6 bases). CDR3 length: 12 amino acids. CDR1 and CDR2 from the germline V gene are MNHEY and SMNVEV (reference sequence). V was shortened by 10 bases and J by 4 bases, with 13 bases between the two germline ends. The CDR3 reads CAIRGVGTEAFF. DNA for the CDR3: TGTGCCATAAGGGGGGTCGGCACTGAAGCTTTCTTT.

The chain recombines TRBV29-1 with TRBJ2-1; D might be TRBD2 (6 bases). Deletions cut 6 bases from V and 4 bases from J, with 13 bases between. The CDR3 runs to 13 residues. Germline V gene sequence: CDR1 SQVTM, CDR2 ANQGSEA. The CDR3 is CSVSTGAYNEQFF. In DNA, the CDR3 is TGCAGCGTATCAACGGGAGCTTACAATGAGCAGTTCTTC.

V and J are TRBV4-1 and TRBJ1-1; D is possibly TRBD1 (5 bases). Deletions cut 6 bases from V and 2 bases from J, with 13 bases between. The germline CDR1 and CDR2 sequences are MGHRA and YSYEKL. This CDR3 is 14 amino acids long. The CDR3 sequence: CASRRTGSNTEAFF. The CDR3 DNA follows: TGCGCCAGCAGAAGAACAGGAAGTAACACTGAAGCTTTCTTT.

The chain uses TRBV19 and TRBJ2-7; D is undetermined. The CDR3 is 14 amino acids. Germline loops: CDR1 LNHDA, CDR2 SQIVND (reference sequence). The V end was cut by 5 bases, the J end by 3 bases, with 14 bases between. CDR3 sequence (DNA): TGTGCCAGTAGTCACAAGCCTAAATTCTACGAGCAGTACTTC. This codes for CASSHKPKFYEQYF.

In its sample, this clonotype was seen a few times. The gene calls are TRBV20-1 and TRBJ2-7; 14 bases map to TRBD2. J was trimmed by 1 base and V by 5 bases; bases with no gene match: 4. This CDR3 has 15 amino acids. The germline gives CDR1 DFQATT, CDR2 SNEGSKA (reference sequence). Here the CDR3 DNA reads TGCAGTGCTCGGGGACTAGCGGGAGATTCCTACGAGCAGTACTTC. Protein: CSARGLAGDSYEQYF.

Only one count was recorded for this clonotype. V usage is TRBV12-3 or TRBV12-4 and J usage is TRBJ1-4; D gene uncertain. V dropped 3 bases and J dropped 7 bases, with 6 bases sitting between them. The CDR3 runs to 12 residues. CDR3 amino acids: CASSLQAEKLFF. CDR3 sequence (DNA): TGTGCCAGCAGTTTGCAGGCTGAAAAACTGTTTTTT.

In this sample, this clonotype turned up once. This rearrangement joins TRBV9 to TRBJ2-1; TRBD1 or TRBD2 may be the D gene (5 bases each). The germline V and J ends were trimmed by 4 bases and 0 bases, with 8 bases remaining between them. The CDR3 contains 14 residues. Germline CDR1 reads SGDLS; CDR2 reads YYNGEE. The DNA of the CDR3 is TGTGCCAGCAGCCCGGGGCTCTCCTACAATGAGCAGTTCTTC. Residues: CASSPGLSYNEQFF.

The V and J genes are TRBV12-3 or TRBV12-4 and TRBJ2-5; D may match TRBD1 or TRBD2 (5 bases each). The CDR3 covers 15 residues. Trimming stripped 5 bases from V and 7 bases from J, with 20 bases between. This chain's CDR3 is CASSLGTRANLTQYF. CDR3 bases: TGTGCCAGCAGTCTTGGGACCCGAGCTAACTTGACCCAGTACTTC.

The chain has TRBV20-1 and TRBJ2-7, with D uncertain. CDR3 length equals 16 residues. V was cut by 0 bases and J by 4 bases, with 19 bases left in between. The germline gives CDR1 DFQATT, CDR2 SNEGSKA (reference sequence). Here the CDR3 reads CSARDPLAPRLYEQYF. The CDR3 region has the DNA TGCAGTGCTAGAGATCCTTTAGCTCCCCGCCTTTACGAGCAGTACTTC.

J is TRBJ1-2 and V is TRBV4-2, with TRBD1 identical over 9 bases. Germline assignment: CDR1 LGHNA and CDR2 YNFKEQ. V shed 3 bases and J 8 bases; nucleotides not matched to a gene: 7. This CDR3 region has 14 residues. CDR3 in DNA: TGTGCCAGCAGCCATAACAGGGGGCTCGGCGGCTACACCTTC. Residues: CASSHNRGLGGYTF.

This chain links TRBV18 with TRBJ1-2; D perhaps matches TRBD1 (5 bases). V lost 3 bases and J lost 7, with 15 bases in between. The CDR3 is 14 residues long. Germline CDR1 and CDR2: KGHSH and LQKENI. CDR3 coding DNA: TGTGCCAGCTCACCCACGGGGGGATCCCCTGGCTACACCTTC. It yields the protein CASSPTGGSPGYTF.